What follows are 13 T cell receptor beta chains derived from one specimen sequenced in a study of cytomegalovirus exposure and HLA in healthy donors. The PCR contained 60 Vbeta and 13 Jbeta primers. Some clones are missing from TCRdb's copy, which holds only in-frame ones; the method was immunoSEQ multiplex PCR. The data hold around 94,000 clones, with about 80% observed a single time. The sequencing sample was made of PBMCs. The receptors come from a human donor in good health.

The V gene is TRBV7-3, the J gene TRBJ1-6; tentatively, D is TRBD1 (5 bases). CDR1 SGHTA and CDR2 FQGTGA come from the germline V gene. The CDR3 sequence is 14 residues long. V was clipped by 2 bases and J by 5 bases, with 7 bases between them. The DNA of the CDR3 is TGTGCCAGCAGCTTAGAAGGGGATAATTCACCCCTCCACTTT. Encoded protein: CASSLEGDNSPLHF.

The chain carries TRBV6-6 and TRBJ2-7, with 9 nucleotides matching TRBD1. The trim removed 5 bases at V and 1 base at J, leaving 9 bases unmatched. The CDR3 is 16 residues long. Germline CDR1 and CDR2: MNHNY and SVGAGI (reference sequence). CDR3 DNA: TGTGCCAGCAGTCCCACCATCGGGACAGGGTCCTACGAGCAGTACTTC. It encodes CASSPTIGTGSYEQYF.

The chain has TRBV27 and TRBJ2-7; 13 bases fit TRBD2. The CDR3 is 19 residues long. The germline V gene has CDR1 MNHEY and CDR2 SMNVEV (reference sequence). V lost 0 bases and J lost 0; bases outside the gene matches: 8. The CDR3 loop is CASSLSLAGGPRFSYEQYF. The CDR3 DNA is TGTGCCAGCAGTTTATCACTAGCGGGAGGGCCACGCTTCTCCTACGAGCAGTACTTC.

V gene TRBV7-7 combines with J gene TRBJ2-1, with a possible D match to TRBD2 (6 bases). Trimming stripped 5 bases from V and 4 bases from J, with 9 bases between. Germline V gene data show CDR1 as SSHAT and CDR2 as FNYEAQ (reference sequence). The CDR3 spans 13 residues. The CDR3 nucleotides are TGTGCCAGCAGCCCGACTAGTTACAATGAGCAGTTCTTC. Residues: CASSPTSYNEQFF.

The chain carries TRBV19 and TRBJ1-1; D possibly corresponds to TRBD1 (5 bases). The CDR3 is 13 amino acids. CDR1 is LNHDA, CDR2 SQIVND, per germline (reference sequence). Trimming pared 1 base from V and 6 bases from J, leaving 9 bases between. The CDR3 DNA follows: TGTGCCAGTAGTATAGGAAGGGGCGCTGAAGCTTTCTTT. Amino acids: CASSIGRGAEAFF.

The rearrangement links TRBV5-1 to TRBJ1-4; D uncertain. Germline CDR1 SGHRS, CDR2 YFSETQ. V dropped 2 bases and J dropped 8 bases, with 13 bases sitting between them. This CDR3 has 14 residues. CDR3 residues: CASSFGAGVEKLFF. The CDR3 DNA is TGCGCCAGCAGCTTCGGCGCGGGTGTGGAAAAACTGTTTTTT.

The chain couples TRBV29-1 to TRBJ2-2, with a tentative D call TRBD2 (6 bases). The CDR3 is 13 residues long. V was cut by 1 base and J by 6 bases, with 9 bases left in between. CDR1 SQVTM and CDR2 ANQGSEA come from the germline V gene. The DNA of the CDR3 is TGCAGCGTTGAAGCGGGAGACGCCGGGGAGCTGTTTTTT. It specifies CSVEAGDAGELFF.

This clone showed up just once. J is TRBJ1-5 and V is TRBV27; weak D call: TRBD1 (6 bases). CDR1 and CDR2 (germline): MNHEY, SMNVEV (reference sequence). This CDR3 comprises 13 residues. The V end lost 4 bases, the J end lost 5 bases, and 9 bases lay between the germline ends. The CDR3 protein is CASSWGRDQPQHF. Written as DNA, the CDR3 is TGTGCCAGCAGTTGGGGGCGCGATCAGCCCCAGCATTTT.

This clone was observed a single time. The rearrangement joins TRBV29-1 to TRBJ2-1; 10 nucleotides line up with TRBD2. The germline V gene has CDR1 SQVTM and CDR2 ANQGSEA. Losses at the gene ends were 4 bases for V and 3 bases for J; bases not matched to a gene: 3. The CDR3 loop spans 14 amino acids. The CDR3 region has the DNA TGCAGCGTTGGAGGGACTAGCGTCTACAATGAGCAGTTCTTC. Protein sequence: CSVGGTSVYNEQFF.

The rearrangement links TRBV9 to TRBJ2-7, with 7 nucleotides matching TRBD1. This CDR3 has 13 residues. V lost 2 bases to trimming and J lost 6 bases; unmatched junction nucleotides: 5. Germline V lookup: CDR1 SGDLS, CDR2 YYNGEE. CDR3 bases: TGTGCCAGCAGCGTCGCTACAGGGGCCGAGCAGTACTTC. As protein: CASSVATGAEQYF. Full variable domain (remainder filled in from reference TRBV9 and TRBJ2-7): DSGVTQTPKHLITATGQRVTLRCSPRSGDLSVYWYQQSLDQGLQFLIQYYNGEERAKGNILERFSAQQFPDLHSELNLSSLELGDSALYFCASSVATGAEQYFGPGTRLTVT.

The chain is built from TRBV6-5 and TRBJ2-1, with a weak D call TRBD2 (5 bases). The CDR3 loop spans 12 amino acids. CDR1 is MNHEY, CDR2 SVGAGI, per germline. V was trimmed by 2 bases and J by 7 bases, leaving 6 bases between them. Here the CDR3 DNA reads TGTGCCAGCAGTTACGGCGGGAATGAGCAGTTCTTC. This gives the protein CASSYGGNEQFF.

The V and J genes are TRBV4-3 and TRBJ2-2; a possible D gene is TRBD1 (6 bases). With 0 bases removed from V and 6 bases from J, the gap between germline ends came to 11 bases. CDR1 and CDR2 from the germline V gene are LGHNA and YSLEER. This CDR3 is built from 15 residues. CDR3 in DNA: TGCGCCAGCAGCCAAGACGGGGACACCGCCGGGGAGCTGTTTTTT. Protein: CASSQDGDTAGELFF.

This clone was seen a handful of times. The chain has TRBV6-1 and TRBJ2-7; 9 bases are shared with TRBD1. Germline loops: CDR1 MNHNS, CDR2 SASEGT. The CDR3 is 16 residues long. With V trimmed by 4 bases and J by 4 bases, 11 bases remained unmatched. CDR3 nucleotide sequence: TGTGCCAGCAGTGGACGCCGGACAGGGGAATCGTACGAGCAGTACTTC. Its translation is CASSGRRTGESYEQYF.